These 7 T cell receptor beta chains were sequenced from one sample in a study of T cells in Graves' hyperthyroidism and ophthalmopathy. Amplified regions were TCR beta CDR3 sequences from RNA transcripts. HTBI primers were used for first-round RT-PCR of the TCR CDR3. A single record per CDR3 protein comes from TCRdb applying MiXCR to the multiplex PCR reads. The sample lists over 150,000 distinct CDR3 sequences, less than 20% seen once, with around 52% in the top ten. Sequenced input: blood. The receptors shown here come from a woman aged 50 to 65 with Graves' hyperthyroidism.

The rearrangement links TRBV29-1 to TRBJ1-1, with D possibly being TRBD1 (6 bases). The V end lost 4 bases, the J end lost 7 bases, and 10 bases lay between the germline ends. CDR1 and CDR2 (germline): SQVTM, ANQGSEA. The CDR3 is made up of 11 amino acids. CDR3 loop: CSVGGAVEAFF. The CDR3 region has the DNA TGCAGCGTTGGGGGGGCAGTTGAAGCTTTCTTT.

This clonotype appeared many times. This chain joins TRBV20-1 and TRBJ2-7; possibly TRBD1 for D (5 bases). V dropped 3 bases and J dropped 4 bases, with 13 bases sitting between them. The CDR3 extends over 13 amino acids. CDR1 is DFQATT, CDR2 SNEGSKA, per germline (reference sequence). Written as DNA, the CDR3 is TGCAGTGCTAGGCGAGCAGGGTTTTACGAGCAGTACTTC. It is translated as CSARRAGFYEQYF.

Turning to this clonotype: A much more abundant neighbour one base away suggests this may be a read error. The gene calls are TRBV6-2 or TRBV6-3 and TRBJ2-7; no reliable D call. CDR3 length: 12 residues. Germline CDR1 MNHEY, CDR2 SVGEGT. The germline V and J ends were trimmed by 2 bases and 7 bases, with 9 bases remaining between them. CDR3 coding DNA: TGTGCCAGCAGTTACCTTGCCCCGGAGCAGTACTTC. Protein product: CASSYLAPEQYF.

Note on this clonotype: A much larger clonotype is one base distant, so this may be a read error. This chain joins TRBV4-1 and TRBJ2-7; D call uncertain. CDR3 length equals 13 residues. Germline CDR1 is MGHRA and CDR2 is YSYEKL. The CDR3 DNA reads TGCGCCAGCAGCCAAGGTGGTTCCTACGAGCAGCACTTC. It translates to CASSQGGSYEQHF.

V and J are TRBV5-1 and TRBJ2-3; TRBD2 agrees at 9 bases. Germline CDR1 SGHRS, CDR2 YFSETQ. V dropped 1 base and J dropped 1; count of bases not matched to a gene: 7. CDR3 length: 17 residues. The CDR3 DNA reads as TGCGCCAGCAGCTTGCAAGGGACTAGCCTCCGCACAGATACGCAGTATTTT. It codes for CASSLQGTSLRTDTQYF.

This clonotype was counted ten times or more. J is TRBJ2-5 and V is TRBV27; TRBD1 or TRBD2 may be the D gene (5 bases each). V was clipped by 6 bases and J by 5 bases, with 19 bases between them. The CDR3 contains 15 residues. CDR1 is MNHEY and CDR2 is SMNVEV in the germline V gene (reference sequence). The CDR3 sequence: CASSLGTLTAETQYF. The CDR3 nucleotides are TGTGCCAGCAGCTTAGGGACCCTGACAGCGGAGACCCAGTACTTC.

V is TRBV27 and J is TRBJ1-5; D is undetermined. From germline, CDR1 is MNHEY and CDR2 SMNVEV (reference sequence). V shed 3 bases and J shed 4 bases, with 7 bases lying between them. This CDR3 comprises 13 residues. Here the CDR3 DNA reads TGTGCCAGCAGTTTTTCGGAAAATCAGCCCCAGCATTTT. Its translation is CASSFSENQPQHF.